Listed here are 14 T cell receptor beta chains from one sample, sequenced in a study of CD8+ T cells in alopecia areata. Treatment denoted: oral pan-JAK inhibitor, 5-10 mg twice daily. RNA was extracted and reverse transcribed into cDNA as the sequencing template. Sequencing used immunoSEQ multiplex PCR; TCRdb keeps in-frame clones, though not all of them. The sample yields approximately 200,000 clones, about 60% seen once. The source was CD4+ T cells sorted from blood, collected at week 4, from a patient treated with tofacitinib. The receptors stem from a human donor with alopecia areata.

The chain carries TRBV28 and TRBJ2-1; either TRBD1 or TRBD2 may fit D (5 bases each). Trimming pared 3 bases from V and 2 bases from J, leaving 5 bases between. CDR1 and CDR2 from the germline V gene are MDHEN and SYDVKM. The CDR3 has 13 residues. CDR3 region: CASSLGAYNEQFF. Here the CDR3 DNA reads TGTGCCAGCAGTTTGGGGGCCTACAATGAGCAGTTCTTC.

The V gene is TRBV7-2, the J gene TRBJ1-2; the D gene is possibly TRBD1 (5 bases). Trimming shortened V by 1 base and J by 5 bases, and 8 bases separated the two germline ends. The CDR3 runs to 13 residues. Per germline, CDR1 SGHTA and CDR2 FQGNSA. The CDR3 here is CASSLGDPYGYTF. The CDR3 region has the DNA TGTGCCAGCAGCTTAGGGGACCCTTATGGCTACACCTTC. Complete variable domain (other parts from reference TRBV7-2 and TRBJ1-2): GAGVSQSPSNKVTEKGKDVELRCDPISGHTALYWYRQSLGQGLEFLIYFQGNSAPDKSGLPSDRFSAERTGGSVSTLTIQRTQQEDSAVYLCASSLGDPYGYTFGSGTRLTVV.

This chain uses TRBV29-1 with TRBJ2-5, with 8 nucleotides matching TRBD1. Trimming removed 3 bases from V and 6 bases from J; junction bases left unmatched: 9. Germline V CDR1 and CDR2: SQVTM, ANQGSEA. The CDR3 is 14 amino acids. The CDR3 nucleotides are TGCAGCGTTGAGGGCCAGGGGGCAACGAAGACCCAGTACTTC. This translates into CSVEGQGATKTQYF.

This rearrangement joins TRBV29-1 to TRBJ2-5; 12 nucleotides agree with TRBD2. The CDR3 covers 14 residues. The V gene's germline CDR1 is SQVTM and CDR2 ANQGSEA. With 3 bases clipped from V and 5 bases from J, the junction kept 4 bases outside the gene matches. CDR3 residues: CSVDPGTSGETQYF. Here the CDR3 DNA reads TGCAGCGTTGACCCGGGGACTAGCGGGGAGACCCAGTACTTC.

V and J are TRBV6-5 and TRBJ2-7; D is perhaps TRBD2 (6 bases). The CDR3 has 13 amino acids. Trimming left V 6 bases short and J 4 bases short, with 13 bases between. Looked up from germline, CDR1 is MNHEY and CDR2 is SVGAGI. For the CDR3, the DNA is TGTGCCAGCAGCCCCCTCGGGGGATACGAGCAGTACTTC. Its translation is CASSPLGGYEQYF.

The gene calls are TRBV30 and TRBJ1-1, with D perhaps matching TRBD1 (5 bases). V was shortened by 2 bases and J by 3 bases, with 13 bases between the two germline ends. CDR1 and CDR2 (germline): GTSNPN, SVGIG (reference sequence). The CDR3 loop spans 14 amino acids. CDR3 loop: CAWSIRVRDTEAFF. CDR3 nucleotide sequence: TGTGCCTGGAGTATTCGGGTCAGGGACACTGAAGCTTTCTTT.

This clone has only a few counts. The CDR3 is CSVEAWDQREFTGELFF. The DNA for the CDR3 is TGCAGCGTTGAAGCTTGGGATCAGCGGGAGTTCACCGGGGAGCTGTTTTTT. The chain couples TRBV29-1 to TRBJ2-2; TRBD2 aligns across 8 bases. This CDR3 has 17 residues. V lost 1 base and J lost 4; bases outside the gene matches: 11. Germline V CDR1 and CDR2: SQVTM, ANQGSEA.

The chain combines TRBV15 with TRBJ2-7; D gene unclear. Germline CDR1 is LNHNV and CDR2 is YYDKDF (reference sequence). This CDR3 is 14 amino acids long. V dropped 0 bases and J dropped 6 bases, with 12 bases sitting between them. The CDR3: CATSRDRASLEQYF. The CDR3 DNA sequence: TGTGCCACCAGCAGAGATCGGGCTTCCCTCGAGCAGTACTTC. The full variable domain, completed using reference TRBV15 and TRBJ2-7, is DAMVIQNPRYQVTQFGKPVTLSCSQTLNHNVMYWYQQKSSQAPKLLFHYYDKDFNNEADTPDNFQSRRPNTSFCFLDIRSPGLGDTAMYLCATSRDRASLEQYFGPGTRLTVT.

This clone was observed a few times. The rearrangement joins TRBV19 to TRBJ2-7; D not certain. This CDR3 contains 14 residues. Germline V gene data show CDR1 as LNHDA and CDR2 as SQIVND (reference sequence). V was cut by 3 bases and J by 4 bases, with 13 bases left in between. The CDR3 sequence: CASSIPGSNYEQYF. CDR3 nucleotide sequence: TGTGCCAGTAGTATCCCCGGGTCCAATTACGAGCAGTACTTC.

This chain uses TRBV5-1 with TRBJ2-2; TRBD1 aligns across 7 bases. V shed 3 bases, J shed 3 bases, and the junction held 5 bases outside the gene matches. Germline V CDR1 and CDR2: SGHRS, YFSETQ. This CDR3 has 15 amino acids. The CDR3 DNA reads TGCGCCAGCAGCTCCGCACAGGGGTACACCGGGGAGCTGTTTTTT. It yields the protein CASSSAQGYTGELFF.

This clone was detected only a few times. The rearrangement links TRBV19 to TRBJ2-1; D is uncertain. The length of the CDR3 is 16 residues. V shed 2 bases and J shed 8 bases, with 19 bases lying between them. Per germline, CDR1 LNHDA and CDR2 SQIVND (reference sequence). The CDR3 spells CASSIKGWSLGDEQFF. DNA for the CDR3: TGTGCCAGTAGTATAAAGGGTTGGAGCCTAGGCGATGAGCAGTTCTTC.

This clone was seen a handful of times. J is TRBJ2-3 and V is TRBV5-1; TRBD2 matches 8 bases. The CDR3 loop spans 13 amino acids. Germline V lookup: CDR1 SGHRS, CDR2 YFSETQ. J gave up 4 bases and V 2 bases, and 0 bases lay outside the gene matches. In nucleotides, the CDR3 is TGCGCCAGCAGCTTAGCGGGAGCAGATACGCAGTATTTT. Amino acids: CASSLAGADTQYF.

The chain employs TRBV30 and TRBJ2-7, with TRBD1 matching over 8 bases. Germline CDR1 reads GTSNPN; CDR2 reads SVGIG (reference sequence). Trimming at V came to 2 bases and at J to 2 bases, leaving 5 bases not matched to a gene. The CDR3 length is 14 residues. Written as DNA, the CDR3 is TGTGCCTGGAGTTGGACAGGGTCGGCCTACGAGCAGTACTTC. This codes for CAWSWTGSAYEQYF.

This clone was found a few times. CDR3 bases: TGCAGCGTTGCTCGTCAGGGCGACATTCAGTACTTC. Translated: CSVARQGDIQYF. The chain employs TRBV29-1 and TRBJ2-4; a weak D match, TRBD1 (5 bases). Trimming removed 4 bases from V and 8 bases from J, with 12 bases in between. This CDR3 contains 12 residues. Germline-derived CDR1 and CDR2 are SQVTM and ANQGSEA.